These 13 T cell receptor beta chains originate from one sample sequenced in a study of OX40 agonist ivuxolimab in advanced cancers. Sequencing was performed with immunoSEQ multiplex PCR; in TCRdb, only in-frame clones are kept and a portion is missing. The table has about 9,700 clones, 70% seen once. Specimen: CD4+ or CD8+ T cells sorted from blood, collected in a trial of the OX40 agonist ivuxolimab. These receptors were collected from an adult with an advanced solid tumor such as melanoma, head and neck, liver or kidney cancer.

This clone was observed once. The gene calls are TRBV11-2 and TRBJ1-4; D ambiguous. V dropped 5 bases and J dropped 6 bases, with 13 bases sitting between them. Germline V gene lookup returns CDR1 SGHAT and CDR2 FQNNGV. This CDR3 contains 14 residues. The chain's CDR3 is CASSAARGYEKLFF. The CDR3, as DNA: TGTGCCAGCAGCGCTGCCCGTGGATATGAAAAACTGTTTTTT.

V is TRBV9 and J is TRBJ2-5; 8 bases line up with TRBD2. The V gene's germline CDR1 is SGDLS and CDR2 YYNGEE. Losses at the gene ends were 5 bases for V and 10 bases for J; bases not matched to a gene: 16. The CDR3 has 15 amino acids. The chain's CDR3 is CASSSLAGGPRIQYF. CDR3 DNA sequence: TGTGCCAGCAGTTCCCTTGCGGGGGGACCGCGGATCCAGTACTTC.

The genes are TRBV27 and TRBJ1-6; D call uncertain. Germline assignment: CDR1 MNHEY and CDR2 SMNVEV (reference sequence). The V end was cut by 5 bases, the J end by 9 bases, with 11 bases between. CDR3 size: 13 residues. Written as DNA, the CDR3 is TGTGCCAGCAGTCTACGGCGGGGTTCACCCCTCCACTTT. It is translated as CASSLRRGSPLHF.

In its sample, this clone ranks as medium-sized. V usage is TRBV28 and J usage is TRBJ2-1; unclear D gene. There are 14 residues in the CDR3. Trimming removed 0 bases from V and 4 bases from J, with 7 bases in between. Germline CDR1 is MDHEN and CDR2 is SYDVKM. The CDR3 coding sequence is TGTGCCAGCAGTTTATGGTTTGCTTACAATGAGCAGTTCTTC. It codes for CASSLWFAYNEQFF.

The J gene is TRBJ1-1, the V gene TRBV2; the D is unclear. Germline CDR1 reads SNHLY; CDR2 reads FYNNEI. Trimming removed 5 bases at V and 1 base at J, with 11 bases between. This CDR3 has 14 residues. This chain's CDR3 is CASSLLGPNTEAFF. CDR3 nucleotides: TGTGCCAGCAGTCTACTAGGGCCGAACACTGAAGCTTTCTTT.

V usage is TRBV5-4 and J usage is TRBJ2-7; 10 nucleotides align to TRBD2. The V segment lost 3 bases and the J segment 2 bases; nucleotides outside the gene matches: 2. This CDR3 contains 14 residues. Germline lookup yields CDR1 SGHNT and CDR2 YYREEE (reference sequence). This CDR3 reads CASSSGTSAYEQYF. As DNA, the CDR3 is TGTGCCAGCAGCTCCGGGACTAGCGCCTACGAGCAGTACTTC.

The chain links TRBV5-6 to TRBJ2-4, with D perhaps matching TRBD1 or TRBD2 (6 bases each). The CDR3 totals 18 residues. V lost 1 base and J 0 bases, leaving 17 bases between the germline ends. CDR1 and CDR2 (germline): SGHDT, YYEEEE. CDR3 sequence: CASSLLKGGGIAKNIQYF. The DNA for the CDR3 is TGTGCCAGCAGCTTGTTGAAAGGAGGGGGGATAGCCAAAAACATTCAGTACTTC.

The genes are TRBV18 and TRBJ1-1; D remains unclear. The length of the CDR3 is 15 residues. The germline gives CDR1 KGHSH, CDR2 LQKENI. Trimming removed 3 bases at V and 1 base at J, with 12 bases between. The CDR3 DNA sequence: TGTGCCAGCTCACCCCGCCCCGGGGAGAACACTGAAGCTTTCTTT. Translation gives CASSPRPGENTEAFF. The complete variable domain, with remaining parts taken from reference TRBV18 and TRBJ1-1, reads NAGVMQNPRHLVRRRGQEARLRCSPMKGHSHVYWYRQLPEEGLKFMVYLQKENIIDESGMPKERFSAEFPKEGPSILRIQQVVRGDSAAYFCASSPRPGENTEAFFGQGTRLTVV.

V and J are TRBV14 and TRBJ2-2; TRBD1 might be the D (5 bases). The CDR3 is made up of 14 amino acids. Germline loops: CDR1 SGHDN, CDR2 FVKESK. V was shortened by 4 bases and J by 2 bases, with 8 bases between the two germline ends. The CDR3 sequence: CASSPTGNTGELFF. The CDR3 DNA reads as TGTGCCAGCAGCCCTACAGGAAACACCGGGGAGCTGTTTTTT.

This clone appeared a few times. This chain joins TRBV28 and TRBJ1-4, with 7 bases lining up with TRBD1. The junction had 6 bases not matched to a gene; V was cut back by 3 bases and J by 5 bases. The CDR3 consists of 15 residues. From germline, CDR1 is MDHEN and CDR2 SYDVKM. In DNA, the CDR3 is TGTGCCAGCAGTTTTATCCAGGGGGGAAATGAAAAACTGTTTTTT. It codes for CASSFIQGGNEKLFF.

Written as DNA, the CDR3 is TGTGCCAGCAGTCTATTATTACCGGGACAGGGGCTAGGTGGCGATGAGCAGTTCTTC. Translation: CASSLLLPGQGLGGDEQFF. The V gene is TRBV27, the J gene TRBJ2-1; 10 bases agree with TRBD1. The V gene's germline CDR1 is MNHEY and CDR2 SMNVEV (reference sequence). J was trimmed by 8 bases and V by 5 bases; bases with no gene match: 21. The CDR3 contains 19 residues.

The rearrangement uses TRBV10-3 and TRBJ2-1, with D unclear. Deletions cut 3 bases from V and 2 bases from J, with 11 bases between. CDR1 is ENHRY, CDR2 SYGVKD, per germline. This CDR3 has 15 residues. CDR3 nucleotide sequence: TGTGCCATCAGTGAAGGGTGGGATACCTACAATGAGCAGTTCTTC. Amino acids: CAISEGWDTYNEQFF.

The V gene is TRBV7-2, the J gene TRBJ2-5, with D perhaps TRBD1 (5 bases). V dropped 1 base and J dropped 4 bases, with 7 bases sitting between them. CDR3 size: 13 residues. Germline V gives CDR1 SGHTA, CDR2 FQGNSA. CDR3 protein: CASSLVRGETQYF. The DNA of the CDR3 is TGTGCCAGCAGCTTAGTTAGGGGAGAGACCCAGTACTTC.